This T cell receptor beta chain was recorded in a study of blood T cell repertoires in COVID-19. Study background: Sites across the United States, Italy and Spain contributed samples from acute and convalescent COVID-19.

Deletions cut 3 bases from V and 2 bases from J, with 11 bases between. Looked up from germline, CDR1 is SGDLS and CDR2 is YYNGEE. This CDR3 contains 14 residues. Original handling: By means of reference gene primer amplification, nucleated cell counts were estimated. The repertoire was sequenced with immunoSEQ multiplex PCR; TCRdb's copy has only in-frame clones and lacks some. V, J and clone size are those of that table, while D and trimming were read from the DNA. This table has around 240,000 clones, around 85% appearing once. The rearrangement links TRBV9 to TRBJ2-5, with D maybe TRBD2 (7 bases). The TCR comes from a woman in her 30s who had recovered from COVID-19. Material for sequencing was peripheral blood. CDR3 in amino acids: CASSEGGDQETQYF. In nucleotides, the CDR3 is TGTGCCAGCAGCGAAGGGGGGGATCAAGAGACCCAGTACTTC.